These 15 T cell receptor beta chains were sequenced from one sample in a study of T cells in Graves' hyperthyroidism and ophthalmopathy. Researchers amplified the TCR beta CDR3 regions from RNA transcripts. Carried out on the TCR CDR3, a first-round RT-PCR used the HTBI primer set. TCRdb used MiXCR to reprocess the multiplex PCR reads, holding one entry per CDR3 protein. In the table there are over 700,000 distinct CDR3 sequences, 30% to 40% of which are singletons. The sequencing input was blood. The origin of the receptors is a middle-aged woman with Graves' hyperthyroidism.

This clonotype was detected many times. CDR3 DNA: TGTGCCAGCAGCTGGCTGGGACAGCGAGCTTTCTTT. The encoded protein is CASSWLGQRAFF. This chain links TRBV7-2 with TRBJ1-1; TRBD1 matches at 7 bases. The CDR3 is 12 residues long. Looked up from germline, CDR1 is SGHTA and CDR2 is FQGNSA. Trimming cost V 4 bases and J 10 bases; bases outside gene matches: 6.

V usage is TRBV2 and J usage is TRBJ2-7; TRBD1 aligns across 10 bases. The CDR3 is made up of 17 amino acids. Germline V gene sequence: CDR1 SNHLY, CDR2 FYNNEI. With 6 bases clipped from V and 2 bases from J, the junction kept 13 bases outside the gene matches. CDR3 in amino acids: CASRLTGGFFQPYEQYF. CDR3 coding DNA: TGTGCCAGCAGGCTGACAGGGGGCTTTTTTCAACCCTACGAGCAGTACTTC.

Notes on this clonotype: An end of the junction differs from the germline gene, which may be a read error. The CDR3 nucleotides read TGCAGTGCTAGATCCCCGGAGGGGCAGGTTGGAAACGCCATATATTTT. This translates into CSARSPEGQVGNAIYF. This chain joins TRBV20-1 and TRBJ1-3; the D gene is possibly TRBD1 (5 bases). The germline V gene encodes CDR1 DFQATT and CDR2 SNEGSKA (reference sequence). The CDR3 sequence is 16 residues long.

This clonotype was observed a few times. The chain recombines TRBV20-1 with TRBJ2-7; unclear D gene. Germline CDR1 DFQATT, CDR2 SNEGSKA (reference sequence). The CDR3 contains 14 residues. Trimming took 3 bases from V and 3 from J, leaving 15 bases between them. The CDR3 loop reads CSASRINAFYEQYF. The CDR3 coding sequence is TGCAGTGCTAGTAGAATTAACGCCTTCTACGAGCAGTACTTC.

This clonotype was recorded once. At one end the junction does not follow the germline gene, possibly because of a read error. The rearrangement links TRBV20-1 to TRBJ1-1, with D possibly being TRBD1 (6 bases). This CDR3 contains 13 residues. From germline, CDR1 is DFQATT and CDR2 SNEGSKA (reference sequence). The CDR3 nucleotides are TGCAGTGCTGCCGGGGGGCTAGGCACTGAAGCTCTCTTT. This encodes CSAAGGLGTEALF.

There are many counts of this clonotype. The rearrangement joins TRBV6-1 to TRBJ2-7; 9 nucleotides align to TRBD1. Per germline, CDR1 MNHNS and CDR2 SASEGT. J gave up 5 bases and V 3 bases, and 11 bases lay outside the gene matches. There are 16 residues in the CDR3. The CDR3 DNA sequence: TGTGCCAGCAGTGACCAGGGGACAGGGTTCGTCGACGAGCAGTACTTC. Its protein product is CASSDQGTGFVDEQYF.

To note about this clonotype: A much bigger clone sits one base away, suggesting this may be a read error. The chain combines TRBV29-1 with TRBJ2-7, with TRBD2 matching 13 bases. The CDR3 has 16 amino acids. The V gene end was trimmed by 3 bases and the J gene end by 9 bases; junction bases not matched to a gene: 14. Germline-derived CDR1 and CDR2 are SQVTM and ANQGSEA. The CDR3: CSVDLEGTSGNHGQYF. In nucleotides, the CDR3 is TGCAGCGTTGACTTGGAAGGGACTAGCGGGAACCACGGGCAGTACTTC.

This clonotype occurred many times. The CDR3 spells CASSLGRQGPSYEQYF. The CDR3 DNA sequence: TGTGCCAGCAGCTTGGGGCGACAGGGGCCCTCCTACGAGCAGTACTTC. The chain is built from TRBV11-2 and TRBJ2-7, with 8 bases identical to TRBD1. The V gene's germline CDR1 is SGHAT and CDR2 FQNNGV. This CDR3 has 16 residues. The ends lost 3 bases at V and 0 bases at J; junction bases unmatched: 7. Drawing the rest from reference TRBV11-2 and TRBJ2-7, the complete variable domain is EAGVAQSPRYKIIEKRQSVAFWCNPISGHATLYWYQQILGQGPKLLIQFQNNGVVDDSQLPKDRFSAERLKGVDSTLKIQPAKLEDSAVYLCASSLGRQGPSYEQYFGPGTRLTVT.

This clonotype was found many times. The rearrangement uses TRBV20-1 and TRBJ1-6, with no clear D. The germline V gene encodes CDR1 DFQATT and CDR2 SNEGSKA (reference sequence). The CDR3 sequence is 16 residues long. The CDR3 is CSAKRTPSSYNSPLHF. For the CDR3, the DNA is TGCAGCGCGAAGAGAACACCGAGCTCCTATAATTCACCCCTCCACTTT.

The rearrangement links TRBV7-2 to TRBJ2-7, with TRBD2 as a possible D gene (6 bases). The V gene's germline CDR1 is SGHTA and CDR2 FQGNSA. Trimming shortened V by 6 bases and J by 8 bases, and 17 bases separated the two germline ends. CDR3 length equals 13 residues. CDR3 residues: CASSTLTSVKQYF. CDR3 DNA sequence: TGTGCCAGCAGTACCCTGACTAGTGTCAAGCAGTACTTC.

The rearrangement links TRBV10-3 to TRBJ1-5; 10 bases line up with TRBD1. The germline CDR1 and CDR2 sequences are ENHRY and SYGVKD. Trimming removed 2 bases from V and 5 bases from J; junction bases left unmatched: 6. The CDR3 is made up of 16 amino acids. Here the CDR3 DNA reads TGTGCCATCAGTGAGAAAGTGGACAGGGGGTATCAGCCCCAGCATTTT. Protein: CAISEKVDRGYQPQHF.

The J gene is TRBJ1-5, the V gene TRBV7-8; no reliable D call. V was trimmed by 3 bases and J by 11 bases, leaving 23 bases between them. This CDR3 is 16 amino acids long. Germline V gene data show CDR1 as SGHVS and CDR2 as FQNEAQ. The chain's CDR3 is CASSLGGSGREETQHF. CDR3 nucleotides: TGTGCCAGCAGCTTGGGAGGTAGCGGGAGGGAAGAGACCCAGCATTTT.

V usage is TRBV6-6 and J usage is TRBJ1-4; TRBD1 matches at 7 bases. J lost 5 bases, V lost 4 bases, and 4 bases had no gene match. The CDR3 sequence is 14 residues long. Germline-derived CDR1 and CDR2 are MNHNY and SVGAGI (reference sequence). The CDR3 DNA reads as TGTGCCAGCAGTTGGGGGGACAGCAATGAAAAACTGTTTTTT. The encoded protein is CASSWGDSNEKLFF.

The chain carries TRBV7-9 and TRBJ2-2, with TRBD1 matching 9 bases. Trimming took 3 bases from V and 0 from J; bases not matched to a gene: 11. Germline CDR1 SEHNR, CDR2 FQNEAQ (reference sequence). This CDR3 has 19 residues. The CDR3 spells CASSFQGTGRTTNTGELFF. The CDR3 bases are TGTGCCAGCAGCTTCCAAGGGACAGGGAGGACTACGAACACCGGGGAGCTGTTTTTT.

The CDR3 loop is CASRAGFGGPLSEQYF. As DNA, the CDR3 is TGTGCCAGTAGAGCTGGTTTTGGGGGACCGCTGAGCGAGCAGTACTTC. The chain joins TRBV19 to TRBJ2-7; D possibly uses TRBD1 or TRBD2 (5 bases each). The CDR3 has 16 residues. Trimming stripped 6 bases from V and 6 bases from J, with 24 bases between. Germline CDR1 LNHDA, CDR2 SQIVND (reference sequence).